This T cell receptor beta chain was profiled in a study of blood T cells in healthy people across ages. They isolated at least 6 million PBMCs from each sample. The amount of total RNA extracted per sample was at least 5.5 micrograms. In the case of this clonotype: The antigen remains unidentified.

The length of the CDR3 is 16 residues. Per germline, CDR1 SGHTA and CDR2 FQGTGA. The V and J ends lost 5 bases and 4 bases, in that order; junction bases with no gene match: 9. The second PCR ran about 6 to 11 cycles with a sample-barcoded 5' primer and J-beta primers. Every single cDNA molecule received a tag from a template-switch adaptor with 12 random nucleotides. TCRdb processed the 5' RACE reads anew with MiXCR; each CDR3 protein has one entry. The sample records fewer than 900,000 distinct CDR3 sequences, approximately 39% being singletons. Overall study results and limits: Per million T cells, TCR beta diversity dropped roughly linearly as age increased.

The TCR originated in a woman aged 60 to 75 in good health. The chain couples TRBV7-3 to TRBJ2-1, with 9 bases lining up with TRBD1. Sequenced material: blood. The CDR3 region is CASSPKDRGSYNEQFF. For the CDR3, the DNA is TGTGCCAGCAGCCCAAAGGACAGGGGTTCATACAATGAGCAGTTCTTC.